Listed here is a single T cell receptor (beta chain). This record belongs to a study of blood T cell repertoires in COVID-19. Study-level information: Specimens from acute and convalescent COVID-19 originated in the United States, Italy and Spain. PBMCs, B-cell-depleted T cells, or T cells were the source of the cDNA or gDNA that made up the material.

With V trimmed by 3 bases and J by 3 bases, 4 bases remained unmatched. CDR1 is KGHDR and CDR2 is SFDVKD in the germline V gene. The CDR3 extends over 17 amino acids. Per the original methods: Reference gene primer amplification gave nucleated cell count estimates. Repertoires were generated with immunoSEQ multiplex PCR, while TCRdb's copy carries only in-frame clones and drops some. V and J calls and clone size follow that table, whereas D and trimming were derived from the DNA. The data show under 250,000 clones, around 81% seen once. Sequenced sample: peripheral blood. This TCR was sampled from a woman in her twenties or thirties who had recovered from COVID-19. The chain couples TRBV24-1 to TRBJ2-3, with 14 nucleotides matching TRBD2. The CDR3 DNA reads as TGTGCCACCAGTGATCCCGGACTAGCGGGAGGAACAGATACGCAGTATTTT. Protein product: CATSDPGLAGGTDTQYF.